The sequence of this T cell receptor beta chain was determined in a study of T cell responses to AZD1222 COVID-19 vaccine. A word on this clone: Its antigen is unidentified.

The repertoire was sequenced with immunoSEQ multiplex PCR; TCRdb's copy has only in-frame clones and lacks some. The table records about 170,000 clones, roughly 89% of them present only once. Whole-study results and caveats: Two AZD1222 administrations were followed by greater Spike-specific TCR breadth and depth. The reported proportion of spike-specific TCRs targeting unmutated variant regions was nearly half.

The CDR3 length is 13 residues. V was clipped by 10 bases and J by 10 bases, with 17 bases between them. CDR1 LNHDA and CDR2 SQIVND come from the germline V gene (reference sequence). This material consisted of peripheral blood, taken 28 days after the second AZD1222 dose. This chain connects TRBV19 to TRBJ1-6; perhaps TRBD1 as D (6 bases). The sequence derives from an adult who received the AZD1222 COVID-19 vaccine. CDR3 region: CAISQGTSSPLHF. The CDR3 DNA reads TGTGCCATTTCCCAGGGGACCTCGTCACCCCTCCACTTT.